This T cell receptor beta chain is from a study of metastatic and nonmetastatic thyroid tumors. Of note for this clone: Mismatch with germline at one junction end may stem from a read error.

Treatment of any kind had been given to no patient before thyroid surgery. Via MiXCR, TCRdb re-called the PCR reads. The top ten hold just over 6.5% of the sample, which has roughly 65,000 clones, 11% to 15% seen once. This CDR3 has 19 residues. CDR1 and CDR2 from the germline V gene are SGHVS and FNYEAQ. Sample: blood. The receptor was derived from a male donor with papillary thyroid cancer or a benign thyroid nodule (not recorded which). Some clones in this sample may be carry-over from other donors' samples. The V and J genes are TRBV7-6 and TRBJ2-1, with 14 positions matching TRBD2. The CDR3 DNA reads as TGTGCTAGCAGCCCGTCAGGGACTAGCGGGAGTTTTATTGGAAATGAGCAGTTCTTC. This translates into CASSPSGTSGSFIGNEQFF.